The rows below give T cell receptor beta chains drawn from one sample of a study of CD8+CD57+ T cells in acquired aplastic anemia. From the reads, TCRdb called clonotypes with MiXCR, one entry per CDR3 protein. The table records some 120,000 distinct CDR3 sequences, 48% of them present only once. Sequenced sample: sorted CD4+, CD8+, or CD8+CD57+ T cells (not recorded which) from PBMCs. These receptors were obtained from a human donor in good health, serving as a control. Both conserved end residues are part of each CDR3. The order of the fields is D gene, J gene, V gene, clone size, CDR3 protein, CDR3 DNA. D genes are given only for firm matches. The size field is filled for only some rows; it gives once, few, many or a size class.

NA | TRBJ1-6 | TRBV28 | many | CASTPHGESYNSPLHF | TGTGCCAGCACCCCTCACGGGGAGTCCTATAATTCACCCCTCCACTTT
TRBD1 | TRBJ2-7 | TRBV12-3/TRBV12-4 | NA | CASSSGTGTSEQYF | TGTGCCAGCAGTTCCGGGACAGGGACGAGCGAGCAGTACTTC
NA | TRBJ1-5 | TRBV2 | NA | CASSQLYSNQPQHF | TGTGCCAGCAGTCAGCTTTATAGCAATCAGCCCCAGCATTTT
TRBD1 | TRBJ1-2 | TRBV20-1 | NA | CSARGGQGTDYGYTF | TGCAGTGCTAGGGGAGGACAGGGGACGGACTATGGCTACACCTTC
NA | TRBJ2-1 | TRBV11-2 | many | CASSLRPQPLYNEQFF | TGTGCCAGCAGCCTTCGCCCCCAACCTTTATACAATGAGCAGTTCTTC
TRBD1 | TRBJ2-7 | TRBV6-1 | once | CASRGGGQGVDYEQYF | TGTGCCAGCCGAGGGGGGGGACAGGGGGTGGACTACGAGCAGTACTTC
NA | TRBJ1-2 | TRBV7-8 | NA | CASSSLGYTF | TGTGCCAGCAGCTCACTGGGCTACACCTTC
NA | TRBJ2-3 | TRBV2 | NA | CASRAIMGSTDTQYF | TGTGCCAGCAGGGCTATAATGGGCAGCACAGATACGCAGTATTTT
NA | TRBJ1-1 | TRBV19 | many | CASNEGGMNTEAFF | TGTGCCAGTAACGAGGGGGGGATGAACACTGAAGCTTTCTTT
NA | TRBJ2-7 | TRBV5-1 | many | CASSFLGGGYEQYF | TGCGCCAGCAGCTTTTTGGGGGGTGGATACGAGCAGTACTTC
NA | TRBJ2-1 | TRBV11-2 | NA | CASSHDGSSYNEQFF | TGTGCCAGCAGCCATGACGGTAGCTCCTACAATGAGCAGTTCTTC
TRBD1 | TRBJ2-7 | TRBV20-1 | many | CSVSRQGRFYEQYF | TGCAGTGTCTCAAGACAGGGCCGCTTCTACGAGCAGTACTTC
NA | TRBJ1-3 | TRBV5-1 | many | CASSSGEGVKHTIYF | TGCGCCAGCAGCTCCGGAGAAGGGGTAAAGCACACCATATATTTT
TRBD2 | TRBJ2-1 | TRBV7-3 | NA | CASSLTPTSGGNYNEQFF | TGTGCCAGCAGCTTGACGCCTACTAGCGGGGGAAACTACAATGAGCAGTTCTTC
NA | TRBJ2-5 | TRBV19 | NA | CASRRPVGETQYF | TGTGCCAGTAGGCGGCCGGTGGGAGAGACCCAGTACTTC
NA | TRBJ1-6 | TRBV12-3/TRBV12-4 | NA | CASSRGPSSPLHF | TGTGCCAGCAGCCGGGGACCTAGTTCACCCCTCCACTTT
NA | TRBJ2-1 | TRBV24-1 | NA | CATSDFGTASYNEQFF | TGTGCCACCAGTGATTTCGGGACTGCCTCCTACAATGAGCAGTTCTTC
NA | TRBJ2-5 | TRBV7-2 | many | CASSRLGGGQETQYF | TGTGCCAGCAGCCGCCTCGGAGGGGGCCAAGAGACCCAGTACTTC
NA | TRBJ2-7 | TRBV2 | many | CASSDGTLNYEQYF | TGTGCCAGCAGTGACGGGACACTAAACTACGAGCAGTACTTC
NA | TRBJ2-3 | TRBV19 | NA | CASSIGGGPDTQYF | TGTGCCAGTAGTATTGGGGGAGGCCCAGATACGCAGTATTTT
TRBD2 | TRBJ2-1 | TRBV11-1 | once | CASSLAFSGGADEQFF | TGTGCCAGCAGCTTAGCGTTTAGCGGGGGGGCTGATGAGCAGTTCTTC
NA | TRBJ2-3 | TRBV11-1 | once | CASSFPGESTDTQYF | TGTGCCAGCAGCTTCCCCGGGGAGAGCACAGATACGCAGTATTTT
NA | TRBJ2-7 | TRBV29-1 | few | CSVRTGLPYEQYF | TGCAGCGTTCGGACCGGGTTGCCCTACGAGCAGTACTTC
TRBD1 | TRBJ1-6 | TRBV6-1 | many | CASGLPDRGTYNSPLHF | TGTGCCAGCGGGCTTCCGGACAGGGGAACCTATAATTCACCCCTCCACTTT
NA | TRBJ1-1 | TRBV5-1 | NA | CASSLTVALNTEAFF | TGCGCCAGCAGCTTGACAGTAGCCTTGAACACTGAAGCTTTCTTT
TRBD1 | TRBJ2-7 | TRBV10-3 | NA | CAISDFYGTGYEQYF | TGTGCCATCAGTGATTTCTATGGGACAGGCTACGAGCAGTACTTC
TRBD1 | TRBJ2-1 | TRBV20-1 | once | CSATDRGNEQFF | TGCAGTGCAACCGACAGGGGCAATGAGCAGTTCTTC
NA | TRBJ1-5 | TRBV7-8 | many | CASSLVWGSNQPQHF | TGTGCCAGCAGCTTAGTATGGGGTAGCAATCAGCCCCAGCATTTT
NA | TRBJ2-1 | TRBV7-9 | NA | CASSIDANEQFF | TGTGCCAGCAGCATCGATGCCAATGAGCAGTTCTTC
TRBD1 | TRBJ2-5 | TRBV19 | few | CASSPGQGQETQYF | TGTGCCAGTAGTCCGGGACAGGGGCAAGAGACCCAGTACTTC
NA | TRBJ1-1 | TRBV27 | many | CASSLFTGIF | TGTGCCAGCAGTTTATTTACGGGGATCTTT
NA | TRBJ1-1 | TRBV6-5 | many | CASKKNTEAFF | TGTGCCAGCAAGAAGAACACTGAAGCTTTCTTT
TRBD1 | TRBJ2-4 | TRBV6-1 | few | CASSPGTEKKNIQYF | TGTGCCAGCAGTCCAGGGACAGAGAAAAAAAACATTCAGTACTTC
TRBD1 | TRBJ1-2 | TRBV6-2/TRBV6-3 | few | CASSYSFRDRGLYGYTF | TGTGCCAGCAGTTACTCCTTCCGGGACAGGGGGCTCTATGGCTACACCTTC
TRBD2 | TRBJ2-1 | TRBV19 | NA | CASSDGGGPGNEQFF | TGTGCCAGTAGTGACGGCGGGGGGCCTGGGAATGAGCAGTTCTTC
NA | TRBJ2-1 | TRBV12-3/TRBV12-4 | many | CASSGGTDRPGNEQFF | TGTGCCAGTTCGGGGGGTACGGACAGGCCGGGAAATGAGCAGTTCTTC
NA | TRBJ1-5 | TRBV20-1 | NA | CSARDNGMSNQPQHF | TGCAGTGCTAGAGACAATGGGATGAGCAATCAGCCCCAGCATTTT
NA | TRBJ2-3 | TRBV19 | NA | CASSNGLSTDTQYF | TGTGCCAGTAGTAACGGCCTTAGCACAGATACGCAGTATTTT
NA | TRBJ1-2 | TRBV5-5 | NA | CASSLDRDFGYTF | TGCGCCAGCAGCTTGGATCGGGACTTTGGCTACACCTTC
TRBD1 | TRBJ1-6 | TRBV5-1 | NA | CASSLDRARTPLHF | TGCGCCAGCAGCTTAGACAGGGCCAGGACACCCCTCCACTTT
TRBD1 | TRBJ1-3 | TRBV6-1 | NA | CASTDRGSGNTIYF | TGTGCCAGCACGGACAGGGGTTCTGGAAACACCATATATTTT
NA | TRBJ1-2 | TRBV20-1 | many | CSARGTREDYGYTF | TGCAGTGCTAGGGGGACCAGGGAGGACTATGGCTACACCTTC
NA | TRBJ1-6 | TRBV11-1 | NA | CASSLGAAGLYNSPLHF | TGTGCCAGCAGCTTAGGCGCGGCAGGCCTCTATAATTCACCCCTCCACTTT
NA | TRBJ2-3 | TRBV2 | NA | CASVRDITDTQYF | TGTGCCAGCGTTAGGGATATCACAGATACGCAGTATTTT
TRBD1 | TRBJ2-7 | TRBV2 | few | CASSFSRDRGSYEQYF | TGTGCCAGCAGTTTTTCCCGGGACAGGGGTTCCTACGAGCAGTACTTC
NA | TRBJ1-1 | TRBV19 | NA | CASSMYRNTEAFF | TGTGCCAGTAGTATGTACCGTAACACTGAAGCTTTCTTT
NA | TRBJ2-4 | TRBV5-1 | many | CASSLKLSGGSGVIQYF | TGCGCCAGCAGCTTGAAGCTCTCAGGGGGCAGCGGGGTCATTCAGTACTTC
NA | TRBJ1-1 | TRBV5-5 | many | CASSPLGGADTEAFF | TGTGCCAGCAGCCCGCTCGGGGGCGCGGACACTGAAGCTTTCTTT
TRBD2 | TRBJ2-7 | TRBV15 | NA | CTTRASGIYEQYF | TGTACCACCAGGGCTAGCGGGATATACGAGCAGTACTTC
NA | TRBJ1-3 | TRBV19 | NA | CASSTRTGNTIYF | TGTGCCAGTAGTACCCGGACAGGAAACACCATATATTTT
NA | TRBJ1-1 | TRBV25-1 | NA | CASSELNTEAFF | TGTGCCAGCAGTGAGCTGAACACTGAAGCTTTCTTT
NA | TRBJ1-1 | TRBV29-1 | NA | CSVEGQGNTEAFF | TGCAGCGTTGAGGGGCAGGGGAACACTGAAGCTTTCTTT
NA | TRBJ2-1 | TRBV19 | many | CASCPLAGAYNEQFF | TGTGCCAGTTGCCCCCTGGCGGGGGCTTACAATGAGCAGTTCTTC
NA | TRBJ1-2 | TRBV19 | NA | CASTIEGGESYGYTF | TGTGCCAGTACCATAGAGGGGGGTGAATCTTATGGCTACACCTTC